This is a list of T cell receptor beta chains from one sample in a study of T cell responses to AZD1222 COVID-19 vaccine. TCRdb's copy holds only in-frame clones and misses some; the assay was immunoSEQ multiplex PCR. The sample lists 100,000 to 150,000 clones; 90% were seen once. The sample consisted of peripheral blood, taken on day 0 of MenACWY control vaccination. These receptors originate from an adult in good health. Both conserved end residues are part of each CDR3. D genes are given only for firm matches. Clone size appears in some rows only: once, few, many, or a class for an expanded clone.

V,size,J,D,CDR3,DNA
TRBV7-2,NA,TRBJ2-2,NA,CASSHRSAANTGELFF,TGTGCCAGCAGCCACCGGTCGGCAGCGAACACCGGGGAGCTGTTTTTT
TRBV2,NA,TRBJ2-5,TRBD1,CASSAGQGVETQYF,TGTGCCAGCAGTGCTGGGCAGGGGGTGGAGACCCAGTACTTC
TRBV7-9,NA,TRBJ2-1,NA,CASSLAGTDNEQFF,TGTGCCAGCAGCTTAGCGGGGACGGACAATGAGCAGTTCTTC
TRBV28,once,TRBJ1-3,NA,CASTPRDGISGNTIYF,TGTGCCAGCACTCCCAGGGACGGAATCTCTGGAAACACCATATATTTT
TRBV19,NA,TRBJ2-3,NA,CASSMGSLTSTQYF,TGTGCCAGTAGTATGGGATCGTTGACCAGTACGCAGTATTTT
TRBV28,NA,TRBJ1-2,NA,CASSQDSYGYTF,TGTGCCAGCAGCCAGGACAGTTATGGCTACACCTTC
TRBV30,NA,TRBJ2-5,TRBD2,CAWKKLAGKQETQYF,TGTGCCTGGAAAAAACTAGCGGGCAAACAAGAGACCCAGTACTTC
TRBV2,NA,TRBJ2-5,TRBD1,CASRGDRATQYF,TGTGCCAGCAGAGGGGACAGAGCGACCCAGTACTTC
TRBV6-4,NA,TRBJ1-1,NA,CASSDSHWGNTEAFF,TGTGCCAGCAGTGACTCTCATTGGGGGAACACTGAAGCTTTCTTT
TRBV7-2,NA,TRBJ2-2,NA,CASSLGEITGELFF,TGTGCCAGCAGCTTAGGGGAGATCACCGGGGAGCTGTTTTTT
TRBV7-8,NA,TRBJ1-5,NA,CASSLVMGRRNQPQHF,TGTGCCAGCAGCTTAGTAATGGGGCGCCGCAATCAGCCCCAGCATTTT
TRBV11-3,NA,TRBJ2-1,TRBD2,CASSPRYSGESEQFF,TGTGCCAGCAGCCCCCGTTATAGCGGGGAATCTGAGCAGTTCTTC
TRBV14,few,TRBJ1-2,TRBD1,CASSQGFTGGYGYTF,TGTGCCAGCAGCCAAGGGTTCACAGGGGGCTATGGCTACACCTTC
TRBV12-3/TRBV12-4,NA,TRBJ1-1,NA,CTSFMGSTEAFF,TGTACCAGCTTTATGGGGAGCACTGAAGCTTTCTTT
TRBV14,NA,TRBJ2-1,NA,CASSRGTSLHEQFF,TGTGCCAGCAGCCGGGGTACTAGTCTGCATGAGCAGTTCTTC
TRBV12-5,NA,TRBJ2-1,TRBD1,CASGPTGGREQFF,TGTGCTAGTGGCCCGACAGGGGGTCGTGAGCAGTTCTTC
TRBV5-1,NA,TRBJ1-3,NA,CASSSGGRSSGNTIYF,TGCGCCAGCAGCTCAGGAGGAAGGAGCTCTGGAAACACCATATATTTT
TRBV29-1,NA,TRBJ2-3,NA,CSALKTDTQYF,TGCAGCGCCCTTAAAACAGATACGCAGTATTTT
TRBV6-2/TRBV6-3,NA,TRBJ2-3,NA,CASSFLGTDTQYF,TGTGCCAGCAGTTTCCTTGGCACAGATACGCAGTATTTT
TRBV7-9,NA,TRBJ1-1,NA,CASSSIGRWTPNTEAFF,TGTGCCAGCAGCTCGATAGGTAGGTGGACACCGAACACTGAAGCTTTCTTT
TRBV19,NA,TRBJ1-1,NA,CAQRGKTTEAFF,TGTGCCCAAAGGGGGAAAACTACTGAAGCTTTCTTT
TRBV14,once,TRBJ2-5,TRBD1,CASSRTGVQETQYF,TGTGCCAGCAGCCGCACAGGGGTCCAAGAGACCCAGTACTTC
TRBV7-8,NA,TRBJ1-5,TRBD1,CASSSQVQGAGNQPQHF,TGTGCCAGCAGCTCCCAGGTACAGGGGGCAGGCAATCAGCCCCAGCATTTT
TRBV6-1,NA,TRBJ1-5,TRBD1,CASSEAEGTGRRSQPQHF,TGTGCCAGCAGTGAAGCAGAGGGGACAGGGCGTCGGAGTCAGCCCCAGCATTTT
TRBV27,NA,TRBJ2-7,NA,CASSAGGYEQYF,TGTGCCAGCAGTGCGGGTGGCTACGAGCAGTACTTC
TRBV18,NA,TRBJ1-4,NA,CASSPTPTNEKLFF,TGTGCCAGCTCACCGACACCAACTAATGAAAAACTGTTTTTT
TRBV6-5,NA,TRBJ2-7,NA,CASSRSGTDYEQYF,TGTGCCAGCAGTAGATCCGGGACTGACTACGAGCAGTACTTC
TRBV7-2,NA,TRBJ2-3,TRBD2,CASSQRAGLASDTQYF,TGTGCCAGCAGCCAAAGGGCGGGACTAGCGTCAGATACGCAGTATTTT
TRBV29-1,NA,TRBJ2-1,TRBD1,CSVKTGGTYNEQFF,TGCAGCGTCAAGACAGGGGGCACGTACAATGAGCAGTTCTTC
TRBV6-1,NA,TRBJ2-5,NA,CASSEAAAGQTYQETQYF,TGTGCCAGCAGTGAAGCGGCGGCTGGACAGACGTACCAAGAGACCCAGTACTTC
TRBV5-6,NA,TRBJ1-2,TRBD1,CASSAGQGTYGYTF,TGTGCCAGCAGCGCGGGACAGGGGACCTATGGCTACACCTTC
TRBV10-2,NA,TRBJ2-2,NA,CASSESRVSGELFF,TGCGCCAGCAGTGAGTCTAGGGTATCCGGGGAGCTGTTTTTT
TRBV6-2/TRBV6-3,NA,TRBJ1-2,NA,CASSIQNSYTF,TGTGCCAGCAGCATACAGAATAGCTACACCTTC
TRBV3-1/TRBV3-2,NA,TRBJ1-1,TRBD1,CASSQTGNTEAFF,TGTGCCAGCAGCCAGACAGGGAATACTGAAGCTTTCTTT
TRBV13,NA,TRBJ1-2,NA,CASSQSTGRATVDGYTF,TGTGCCAGCAGCCAATCGACAGGTCGGGCAACTGTCGATGGCTACACCTTC
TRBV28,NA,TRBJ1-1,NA,CASSLEGGDTEAFF,TGTGCCAGCAGTTTGGAGGGTGGTGACACTGAAGCTTTCTTT
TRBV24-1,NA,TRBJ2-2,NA,CATSDMLVATGELFF,TGTGCCACCAGTGATATGTTAGTAGCCACCGGGGAGCTGTTTTTT
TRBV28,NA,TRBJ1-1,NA,CASLNRANTEAFF,TGTGCCAGTTTAAACAGGGCTAACACTGAAGCTTTCTTT
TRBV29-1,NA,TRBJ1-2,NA,CSVESEGLYYGYTF,TGCAGCGTTGAATCCGAAGGTCTGTACTATGGCTACACCTTC
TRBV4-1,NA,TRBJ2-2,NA,CASSQDLQAGELFF,TGCGCCAGCAGCCAAGATCTCCAGGCCGGGGAGCTGTTTTTT